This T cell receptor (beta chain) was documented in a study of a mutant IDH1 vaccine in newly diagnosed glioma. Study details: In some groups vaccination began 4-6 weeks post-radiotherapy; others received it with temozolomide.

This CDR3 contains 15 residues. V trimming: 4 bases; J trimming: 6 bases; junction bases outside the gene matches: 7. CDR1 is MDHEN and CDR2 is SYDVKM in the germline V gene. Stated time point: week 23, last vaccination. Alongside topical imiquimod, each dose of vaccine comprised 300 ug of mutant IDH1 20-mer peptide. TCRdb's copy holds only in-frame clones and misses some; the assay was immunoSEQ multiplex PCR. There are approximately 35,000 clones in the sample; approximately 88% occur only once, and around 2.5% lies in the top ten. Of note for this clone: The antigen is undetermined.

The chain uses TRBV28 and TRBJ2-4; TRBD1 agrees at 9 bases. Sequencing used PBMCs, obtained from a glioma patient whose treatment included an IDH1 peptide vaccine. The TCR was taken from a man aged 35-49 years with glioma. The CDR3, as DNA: TGTGCCAGCAGTTCCTCCAGGGGACAGGGAAACATTCAGTACTTC. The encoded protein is CASSSSRGQGNIQYF. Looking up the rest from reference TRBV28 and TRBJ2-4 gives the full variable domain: DVKVTQSSRYLVKRTGEKVFLECVQDMDHENMFWYRQDPGLGLRLIYFSYDVKMKEKGDIPEGYSVSREKKERFSLILESASTNQTSMYLCASSSSRGQGNIQYFGAGTRLSVL.